This TCR beta chain was obtained from a study of response to subunit inactivated influenza vaccine listed by TCRdb under 2018. The study in broad terms: Deep quantitative T cell receptor repertoire profiling was used in the study to track responses to a trivalent subunit inactivated influenza vaccine.

Findings and caveats that apply to the study as a whole: According to the authors, only a limited number of new T cells may be recruited by each seasonal influenza vaccination.

Concerning this clonotype: Its antigen has not been determined. Base qualities are missing; no much larger clone stands one base away.

The protocol used for the library was RT-PCR. The sequencer was an Illumina HiSeq 2500. TCRdb itself trimmed the public reads at Q25 with fastp, ran MiXCR and retained productive beta chains. Records with the same CDR3 protein are collapsed into one entry carrying the most frequent genes and DNA. Across this sample there are a few hundred thousand distinct CDR3 sequences, with 20% to 25% seen only once. The top ten constitute 10% of the sample. The CDR3 spans 15 residues, from the cysteine through the phenylalanine. Kept here is only the CDR3 DNA, which spans 45 bases and is read in frame from base 1. Clipping removes 3 bases from V and 1 base from J, with 4 as the unmatched junction base count. From a lookup of the germline V gene, CDR1 and CDR2 are LGHNA and YSLEER.

This specimen consisted of PBMCs from blood, obtained 21 months after vaccination. This sequence uses TRBV4-3 and TRBJ2-5, and 8 junction bases match TRBD2. The TCR comes from a man aged 50-75 years who received an inactivated influenza vaccine. Donor details come from another sample of the same person, matched by shared clones. The CDR3: CASSQSGGFQETQYF. The DNA sequence is as follows: TGCGCCAGCAGCCAGAGCGGGGGTTTCCAAGAGACCCAGTACTTC.